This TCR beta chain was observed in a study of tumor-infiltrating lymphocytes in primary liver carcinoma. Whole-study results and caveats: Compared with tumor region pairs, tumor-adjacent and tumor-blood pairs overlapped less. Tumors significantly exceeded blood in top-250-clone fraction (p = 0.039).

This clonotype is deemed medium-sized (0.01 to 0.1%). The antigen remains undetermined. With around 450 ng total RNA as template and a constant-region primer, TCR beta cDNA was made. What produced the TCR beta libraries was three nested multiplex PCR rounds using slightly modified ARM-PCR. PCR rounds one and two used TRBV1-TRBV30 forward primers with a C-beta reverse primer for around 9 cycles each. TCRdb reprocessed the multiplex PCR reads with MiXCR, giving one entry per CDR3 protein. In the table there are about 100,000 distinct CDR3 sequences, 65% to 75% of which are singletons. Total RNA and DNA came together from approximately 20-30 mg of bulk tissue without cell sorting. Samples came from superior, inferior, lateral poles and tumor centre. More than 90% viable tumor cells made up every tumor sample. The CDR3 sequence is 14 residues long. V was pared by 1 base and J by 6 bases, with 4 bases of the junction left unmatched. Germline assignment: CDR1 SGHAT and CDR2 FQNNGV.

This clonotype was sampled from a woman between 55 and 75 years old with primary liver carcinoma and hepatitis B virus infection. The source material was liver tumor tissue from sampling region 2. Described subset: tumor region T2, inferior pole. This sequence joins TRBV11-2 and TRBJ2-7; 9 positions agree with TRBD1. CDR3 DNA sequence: TGTGCCAGCAGCTTAGTTGGGACAGGGATCGAGCAGTACTTC. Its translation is CASSLVGTGIEQYF. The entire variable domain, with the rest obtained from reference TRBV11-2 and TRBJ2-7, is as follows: EAGVAQSPRYKIIEKRQSVAFWCNPISGHATLYWYQQILGQGPKLLIQFQNNGVVDDSQLPKDRFSAERLKGVDSTLKIQPAKLEDSAVYLCASSLVGTGIEQYFGPGTRLTVT.